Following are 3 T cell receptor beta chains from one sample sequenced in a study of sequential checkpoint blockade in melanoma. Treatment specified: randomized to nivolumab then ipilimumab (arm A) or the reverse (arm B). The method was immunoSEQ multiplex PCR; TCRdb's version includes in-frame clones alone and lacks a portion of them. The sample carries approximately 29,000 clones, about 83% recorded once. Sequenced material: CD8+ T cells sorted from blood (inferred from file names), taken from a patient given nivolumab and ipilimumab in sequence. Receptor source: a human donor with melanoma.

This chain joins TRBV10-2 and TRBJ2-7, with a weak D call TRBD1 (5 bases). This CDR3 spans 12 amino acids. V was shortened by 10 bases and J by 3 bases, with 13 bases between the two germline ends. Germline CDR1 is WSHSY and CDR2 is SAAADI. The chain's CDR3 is CATSTDLYEQYF. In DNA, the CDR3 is TGCGCCACCTCGACAGATCTCTACGAGCAGTACTTC.

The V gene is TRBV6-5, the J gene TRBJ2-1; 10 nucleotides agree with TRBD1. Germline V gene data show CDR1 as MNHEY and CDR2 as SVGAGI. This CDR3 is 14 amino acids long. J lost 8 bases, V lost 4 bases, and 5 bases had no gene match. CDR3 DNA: TGTGCCAGCAGTTCAGGGGGGACAGGGGATGAGCAGTTCTTC. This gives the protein CASSSGGTGDEQFF.

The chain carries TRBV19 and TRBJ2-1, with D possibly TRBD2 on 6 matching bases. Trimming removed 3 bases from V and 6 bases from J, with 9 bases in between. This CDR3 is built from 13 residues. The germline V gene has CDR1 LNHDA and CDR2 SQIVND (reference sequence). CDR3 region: CASSIGGFNEQFF. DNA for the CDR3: TGTGCCAGTAGTATTGGAGGGTTCAATGAGCAGTTCTTC.